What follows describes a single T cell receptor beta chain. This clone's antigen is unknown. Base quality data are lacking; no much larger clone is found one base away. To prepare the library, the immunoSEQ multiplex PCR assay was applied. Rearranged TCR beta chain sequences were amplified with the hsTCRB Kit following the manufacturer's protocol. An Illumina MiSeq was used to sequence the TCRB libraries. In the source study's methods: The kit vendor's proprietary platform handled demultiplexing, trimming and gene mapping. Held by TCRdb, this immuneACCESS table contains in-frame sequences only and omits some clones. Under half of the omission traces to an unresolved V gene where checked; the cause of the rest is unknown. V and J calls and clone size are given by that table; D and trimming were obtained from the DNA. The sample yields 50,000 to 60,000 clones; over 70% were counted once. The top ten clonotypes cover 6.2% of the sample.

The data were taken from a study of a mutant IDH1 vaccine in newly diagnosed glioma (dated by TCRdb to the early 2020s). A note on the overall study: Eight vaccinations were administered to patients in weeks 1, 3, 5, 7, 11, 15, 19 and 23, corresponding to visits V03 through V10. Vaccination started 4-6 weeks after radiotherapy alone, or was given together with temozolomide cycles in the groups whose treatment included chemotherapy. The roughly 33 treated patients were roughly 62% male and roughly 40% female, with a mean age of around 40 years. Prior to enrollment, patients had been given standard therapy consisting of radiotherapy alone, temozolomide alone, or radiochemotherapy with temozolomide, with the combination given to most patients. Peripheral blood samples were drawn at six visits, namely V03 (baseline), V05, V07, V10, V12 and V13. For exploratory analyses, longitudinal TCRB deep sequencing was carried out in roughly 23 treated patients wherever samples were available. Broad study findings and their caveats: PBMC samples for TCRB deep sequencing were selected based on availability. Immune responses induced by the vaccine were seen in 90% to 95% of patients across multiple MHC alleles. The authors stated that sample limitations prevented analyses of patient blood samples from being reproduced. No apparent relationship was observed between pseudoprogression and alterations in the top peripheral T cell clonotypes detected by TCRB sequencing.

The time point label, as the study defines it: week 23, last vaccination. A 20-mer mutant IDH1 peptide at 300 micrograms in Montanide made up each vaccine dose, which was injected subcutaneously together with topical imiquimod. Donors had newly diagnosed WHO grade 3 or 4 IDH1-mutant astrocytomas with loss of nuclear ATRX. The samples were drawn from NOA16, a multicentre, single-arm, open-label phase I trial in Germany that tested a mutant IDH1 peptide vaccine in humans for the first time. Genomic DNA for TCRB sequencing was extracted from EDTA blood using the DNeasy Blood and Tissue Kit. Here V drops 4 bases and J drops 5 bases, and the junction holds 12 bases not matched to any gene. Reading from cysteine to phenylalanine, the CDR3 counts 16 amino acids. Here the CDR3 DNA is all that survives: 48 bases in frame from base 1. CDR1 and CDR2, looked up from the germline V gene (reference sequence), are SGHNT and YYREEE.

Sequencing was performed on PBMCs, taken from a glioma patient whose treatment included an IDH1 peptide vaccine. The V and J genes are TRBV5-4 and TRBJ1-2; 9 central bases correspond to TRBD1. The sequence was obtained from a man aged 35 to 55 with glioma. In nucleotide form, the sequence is TGTGCCAGCAGCACGGGGGGGGGACAGGGATCGTATGGCTACACCTTC. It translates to CASSTGGGQGSYGYTF. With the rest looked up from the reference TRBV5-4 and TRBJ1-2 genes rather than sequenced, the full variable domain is ETGVTQSPTHLIKTRGQQVTLRCSSQSGHNTVSWYQQALGQGPQFIFQYYREEENGRGNFPPRFSGLQFPNYSSELNVNALELDDSALYLCASSTGGGQGSYGYTFGSGTRLTVV.